Shown below are 3 T cell receptor beta chains from a single sample sequenced in a study of blood T cell repertoires in COVID-19. Assay used: immunoSEQ multiplex PCR; TCRdb lists only in-frame clones, some missing. The sample includes a few hundred thousand clones, approximately 90% seen only once; the top ten take approximately 6%. The sequencing sample was made of peripheral blood. These receptors all stem from a man in his sixties who had recovered from COVID-19.

This chain links TRBV9 with TRBJ1-4; possibly TRBD1 for D (5 bases). V lost 3 bases, J lost 5 bases, and 17 bases lay in between. The germline gives CDR1 SGDLS, CDR2 YYNGEE. This CDR3 comprises 16 residues. The CDR3 loop is CASSGNTSPGNEKLFF. In DNA form, the CDR3 reads TGTGCCAGCAGCGGCAACACATCACCAGGGAATGAAAAACTGTTTTTT.

This clone has a single count. The gene calls are TRBV30 and TRBJ1-1, with 7 positions matching TRBD1. The CDR3 sequence is 15 residues long. J was trimmed by 6 bases and V by 0 bases; bases with no gene match: 10. Germline assignment: CDR1 GTSNPN and CDR2 SVGIG (reference sequence). The CDR3 region is CAWSVGGRGLAEAFF. The CDR3, as DNA: TGTGCCTGGAGTGTAGGCGGCAGGGGGTTGGCTGAAGCTTTCTTT. The variable domain in full, completed from reference TRBV30 and TRBJ1-1, reads SQTIHQWPATLVQPVGSPLSLECTVEGTSNPNLYWYRQAAGRGLQLLFYSVGIGQISSEVPQNLSASRPQDRQFILSSKKLLLSDSGFYLCAWSVGGRGLAEAFFGQGTRLTVV.

The chain is built from TRBV15 and TRBJ1-6; unclear D gene. Trimming stripped 4 bases from V and 7 bases from J, with 11 bases between. Germline lookup yields CDR1 LNHNV and CDR2 YYDKDF (reference sequence). The CDR3 contains 14 residues. The CDR3 bases are TGTGCCACCAGCACCGGTAGCTTCAATTCACCCCTCCACTTT. This translates into CATSTGSFNSPLHF.